This entry lists 10 T cell receptor beta chains sequenced from one sample in a study of shared clonotypes between healthy human individuals. Naive CD8 cells were CD45RO-negative, positively selected for CCR7, excluding terminally differentiated effector memory CD45RA+ cells. The repertoire was sequenced with immunoSEQ multiplex PCR; TCRdb's copy has only in-frame clones and lacks some. The sample lists 2 million or so clones, just under 95% occurring once. Source material: naive CD8+ T cells sorted from blood. These receptors were obtained from a man between 18 and 29 years old in good health.

The chain combines TRBV11-2 with TRBJ2-1; 7 nucleotides agree with TRBD2. CDR3 length: 15 residues. V was pared by 4 bases and J by 4 bases, with 7 bases of the junction left unmatched. CDR1 is SGHAT, CDR2 FQNNGV, per germline. CDR3 sequence: CASSSMGGSYNEQFF. In DNA form, the CDR3 reads TGTGCCAGCAGCTCCATGGGCGGGAGTTACAATGAGCAGTTCTTC.

CDR3: CATQPGSFSYEQYF. The DNA for the CDR3 is TGTGCCACCCAACCAGGATCCTTCTCCTACGAGCAGTACTTC. This chain joins TRBV6-5 and TRBJ2-7; D is unresolved. The CDR3 sequence is 14 residues long. The V gene lost 10 bases and the J gene lost 0 bases, with 16 bases spanning the gap. Germline-derived CDR1 and CDR2 are MNHEY and SVGAGI.

This clone was seen only once. The rearrangement uses TRBV2 and TRBJ2-5; 7 bases fit TRBD2. CDR1 is SNHLY, CDR2 FYNNEI, per germline. The CDR3 extends over 16 amino acids. V trimming: 6 bases; J trimming: 2 bases; junction bases outside the gene matches: 12. The CDR3 bases are TGTGCCAGCAGCCCTTCCCGACTAGCCCGACAAGAGACCCAGTACTTC. Translating gives CASSPSRLARQETQYF.

With regard to this clone: The identical CDR3 is also encoded by other nucleotide sequences in the sample. The chain links TRBV6-5 to TRBJ1-2; 7 bases fit TRBD1. This CDR3 has 13 amino acids. V lost 2 bases, J lost 6 bases, and 3 bases stayed unmatched. Germline V gene lookup returns CDR1 MNHEY and CDR2 SVGAGI. CDR3 bases: TGTGCCAGCAGTTACACCGGGACAGATGGCTACACCTTC. It yields the protein CASSYTGTDGYTF.

This chain links TRBV4-1 with TRBJ1-2; no clear D. Trimming left V 4 bases short and J 6 bases short, with 21 bases between. CDR1 is MGHRA, CDR2 YSYEKL, per germline. The CDR3 consists of 16 residues. In DNA, the CDR3 is TGCGCCAGCAGCCTGGCCCGCTTTGTGGCCGAAGATGGCTACACCTTC. Translated: CASSLARFVAEDGYTF.

Turning to this clone: This sample includes further DNA sequences coding for the same CDR3. This chain joins TRBV27 and TRBJ1-2, with 9 bases identical to TRBD1. The CDR3 contains 14 residues. V was clipped by 5 bases and J by 1 base; unmatched bases: 2. The germline CDR1 and CDR2 sequences are MNHEY and SMNVEV (reference sequence). CDR3 nucleotide sequence: TGTGCCAGCAGTCCGGGACAGGGTAACTATGGCTACACCTTC. Translating gives CASSPGQGNYGYTF.

The J gene is TRBJ1-5, the V gene TRBV28; D is possibly TRBD1 (6 bases). V lost 1 base and J lost 6, with 13 bases in between. CDR3 size: 15 residues. Germline V gene sequence: CDR1 MDHEN, CDR2 SYDVKM. The CDR3 DNA is TGTGCCAGCAGTTTATCCCTCGGGACATCTCAGCCCCAGCATTTT. Protein: CASSLSLGTSQPQHF.

The J gene is TRBJ2-1, the V gene TRBV7-9; 7 positions match TRBD2. Germline CDR1 reads SEHNR; CDR2 reads FQNEAQ (reference sequence). J lost 0 bases, V lost 1 base, and 3 bases had no gene match. The CDR3 has 16 amino acids. The chain's CDR3 is CASSLVERGSYNEQFF. The CDR3 nucleotides read TGTGCCAGCAGCTTAGTCGAGCGGGGCTCCTACAATGAGCAGTTCTTC.

The J gene is TRBJ1-5, the V gene TRBV11-2; 10 bases line up with TRBD1. Germline V lookup: CDR1 SGHAT, CDR2 FQNNGV. The CDR3 consists of 19 residues. With 1 base clipped from V and 0 bases from J, the junction kept 9 bases outside the gene matches. The CDR3 spells CASSLVRDRGLYSNQPQHF. The CDR3 bases are TGTGCCAGCAGCTTAGTTAGGGACAGGGGCCTATATAGCAATCAGCCCCAGCATTTT. Supplemented by reference TRBV11-2 and TRBJ1-5, the full variable domain reads EAGVAQSPRYKIIEKRQSVAFWCNPISGHATLYWYQQILGQGPKLLIQFQNNGVVDDSQLPKDRFSAERLKGVDSTLKIQPAKLEDSAVYLCASSLVRDRGLYSNQPQHFGDGTRLSIL.

V usage is TRBV12-2 and J usage is TRBJ2-1; TRBD2, the D gene given by the table, was not confirmed from the DNA. TRBV12-2 is given as a pseudogene. The CDR3 extends over 20 amino acids. CDR3 DNA sequence: TGTGCAAGTCGCTTACCAAAGACTAGCGACATAAATAACTCCTACAATGAGCAGTTCTTC. Translating gives CASRLPKTSDINNSYNEQFF.